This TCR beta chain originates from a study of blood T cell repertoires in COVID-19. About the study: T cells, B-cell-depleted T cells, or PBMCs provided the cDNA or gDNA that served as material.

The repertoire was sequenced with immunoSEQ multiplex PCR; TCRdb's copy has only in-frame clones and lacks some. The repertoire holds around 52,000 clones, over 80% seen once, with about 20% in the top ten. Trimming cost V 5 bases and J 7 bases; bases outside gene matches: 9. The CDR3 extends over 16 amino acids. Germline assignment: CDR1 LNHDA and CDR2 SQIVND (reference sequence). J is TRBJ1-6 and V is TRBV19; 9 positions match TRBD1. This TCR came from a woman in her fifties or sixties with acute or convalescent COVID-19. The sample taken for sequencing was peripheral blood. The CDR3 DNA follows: TGTGCCAGTAGTCCATGGGACAGGGACCTCAATTCACCCCTCCACTTT. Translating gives CASSPWDRDLNSPLHF.